The 5 T cell receptor beta chains in this list originate from one sample, sequenced in a study of shared clonotypes between healthy human individuals. The method was immunoSEQ multiplex PCR; TCRdb's version includes in-frame clones alone and lacks a portion of them. The repertoire holds fewer than 1 million clones, with approximately 97% as singletons. Naive CD8 cells comprised CD45RO-negative, CCR7-positively selected cells, excluding terminally differentiated effector memory CD45RA+ cells. Source material: naive CD8+ T cells sorted from blood. The receptors derive from a man between 25 and 39 years old in good health.

This chain links TRBV6-6 with TRBJ2-7; 12 nucleotides align to TRBD2. In germline, CDR1 is MNHNY, CDR2 SVGAGI (reference sequence). The length of the CDR3 is 15 residues. Trimming cost V 0 bases and J 7 bases; bases outside gene matches: 4. CDR3 sequence (DNA): TGTGCCAGCAGTTACTCGCTAGCGGGAGGGGAAGAGCAGTACTTC. This translates into CASSYSLAGGEEQYF.

The chain links TRBV10-1 to TRBJ2-7; possible D gene TRBD1, 5 bases. This CDR3 contains 13 residues. CDR1 and CDR2 from the germline V gene are WNHNN and SYGVQD (reference sequence). V lost 3 bases, J lost 5 bases, and 11 bases lay in between. This CDR3 reads CASSDGAGHEQYF. CDR3 in DNA: TGCGCCAGCAGTGATGGCGCAGGGCACGAGCAGTACTTC.

This clone was observed once. The chain carries TRBV5-4 and TRBJ2-1; TRBD2 might be the D (5 bases). From germline, CDR1 is SGHNT and CDR2 YYREEE (reference sequence). This CDR3 has 14 residues. Trimming cost V 4 bases and J 9 bases, with 17 bases left between them. The CDR3: CASSHRMREGEQFF. The CDR3 DNA follows: TGTGCCAGCAGCCACCGTATGAGGGAAGGTGAGCAGTTCTTC.

About this clone itself: Other nucleotide sequences from this sample produce the same CDR3. The chain couples TRBV7-8 to TRBJ2-7; TRBD2 is a possible D gene (6 bases). Germline V gene data show CDR1 as SGHVS and CDR2 as FQNEAQ. This CDR3 has 14 amino acids. Trimming stripped 2 bases from V and 3 bases from J, with 11 bases between. In nucleotides, the CDR3 is TGTGCCAGCAGCTTACCCGGGAGTAGCTACGAGCAGTACTTC. It specifies CASSLPGSSYEQYF.

Of note for this clone: The same CDR3 can be traced to other DNA sequences in this sample. This chain uses TRBV7-9 with TRBJ2-7; D ambiguous. Trimming removed 1 base from V and 3 bases from J, with 4 bases in between. From germline, CDR1 is SEHNR and CDR2 FQNEAQ (reference sequence). The CDR3 has 12 residues. The CDR3 DNA follows: TGTGCCAGCAGCTTAGGGAGCTACGAGCAGTACTTC. Its translation is CASSLGSYEQYF.